The 9 T cell receptor beta chains below were found in one sample sequenced in a study of cytomegalovirus exposure and HLA in healthy donors. The study ran its PCR with 60 Vbeta and 13 Jbeta primers. This table comes from immunoSEQ multiplex PCR, and its TCRdb copy is limited to in-frame clones, with some not included. Among under 200,000 clones listed, more than 75% were seen once. The sequencing sample was made of PBMCs. The receptors here all came from a woman aged 25 to 39 in good health and CMV-seropositive.

V is TRBV6-5 and J is TRBJ1-2; D gene uncertain. The CDR3 has 12 residues. Trimming stripped 6 bases from V and 8 bases from J, with 13 bases between. Germline V gives CDR1 MNHEY, CDR2 SVGAGI. This CDR3 is CASRSGLEGYTF. The CDR3 region has the DNA TGTGCCAGCAGATCCGGCCTGGAGGGCTACACCTTC.

This sequence joins TRBV2 and TRBJ2-5; D remains ambiguous. This CDR3 has 14 residues. Trimming left V 3 bases short and J 2 bases short, with 10 bases between. Per the germline V gene, CDR1 is SNHLY and CDR2 is FYNNEI. The CDR3 loop reads CASSDIELQETQYF. For the CDR3, the DNA is TGTGCCAGCAGTGATATCGAGCTACAAGAGACCCAGTACTTC.

This clone was recorded only once. Other DNA sequences within the sample encode an identical CDR3. The chain employs TRBV5-1 and TRBJ1-1; D is undetermined. The CDR3 contains 12 residues. V lost 0 bases, J lost 8 bases, and 8 bases lay in between. Germline CDR1 and CDR2: SGHRS and YFSETQ. CDR3 nucleotide sequence: TGCGCCAGCAGCTTGGCTGGTCGGGAAGCTTTCTTT. This encodes CASSLAGREAFF.

The J gene is TRBJ2-2, the V gene TRBV28; 7 bases match TRBD2. V dropped 7 bases and J dropped 7; count of bases not matched to a gene: 6. This CDR3 contains 13 residues. Per the germline V gene, CDR1 is MDHEN and CDR2 is SYDVKM. CDR3 bases: TGTGCCAGCACCACTAGCGTCGGCGGGGAGCTGTTTTTT. This codes for CASTTSVGGELFF.

This clone was detected once. The V call is TRBV28, the J call TRBJ2-5, with 10 bases matching TRBD2. V dropped 6 bases and J dropped 7; count of bases not matched to a gene: 11. The CDR3 has 15 residues. The germline CDR1 and CDR2 sequences are MDHEN and SYDVKM. For the CDR3, the DNA is TGTGCCAGCAGACCCCAAGCGGGAGGGCCGGTGACCCAGTACTTC. Encoded protein: CASRPQAGGPVTQYF.

This clone occurred a few times. The CDR3 DNA reads TGTGCCAGCAGCTTAGCCGAAGGTGCGGGAAAACTGTTTTTT. Translating it yields CASSLAEGAGKLFF. The chain is built from TRBV7-9 and TRBJ1-4; D uncertain. V was clipped by 0 bases and J by 10 bases, with 12 bases between them. Germline CDR1 is SEHNR and CDR2 is FQNEAQ (reference sequence). This CDR3 comprises 14 residues.

The chain combines TRBV19 with TRBJ2-6; D uncertain. V shed 4 bases and J shed 0 bases, with 10 bases lying between them. In germline, CDR1 is LNHDA, CDR2 SQIVND (reference sequence). The CDR3 sequence is 16 residues long. This CDR3 reads CASSTFSGSGANVLTF. CDR3 nucleotide sequence: TGTGCCAGTAGTACGTTTTCGGGCTCTGGGGCCAACGTCCTGACTTTC.

As regards this clone: This sample also contains other DNA sequences that code for the same CDR3. The rearrangement joins TRBV18 to TRBJ2-7; D might be TRBD1 (6 bases). This CDR3 contains 15 residues. V was pared by 3 bases and J by 0 bases, with 12 bases between. Germline lookup yields CDR1 KGHSH and CDR2 LQKENI. CDR3 loop: CASSPLQGSSYEQYF. In nucleotides, the CDR3 is TGTGCCAGCTCACCGCTACAGGGAAGCTCCTACGAGCAGTACTTC.

The chain carries TRBV28 and TRBJ1-6, with D perhaps matching TRBD1 (5 bases). CDR3 size: 14 residues. Germline V gives CDR1 MDHEN, CDR2 SYDVKM. V lost 6 bases to trimming and J lost 10 bases, with 16 bases between them. The DNA for the CDR3 is TGTGCCAGCAGGCCTACACCGGGGGACTCACCCCTCCACTTT. This gives the protein CASRPTPGDSPLHF.